This paragraph covers one T cell receptor (beta chain) sequence. Germline V gene lookup returns CDR1 SNHLY and CDR2 FYNNEI. The CDR3 spans 16 residues. V lost 1 base, J lost 7 bases, and 8 bases stayed unmatched. The data originate from a study of blood T cell repertoires in COVID-19. As for the study in general: In each case, the material was cDNA or gDNA derived from T cells, B-cell-depleted T cells, or PBMCs.

In the authors' workflow: Amplification from reference gene primers served as the basis for estimated nucleated cell counts. Sequencing used immunoSEQ multiplex PCR; TCRdb keeps in-frame clones, though not all of them. V and J calls plus clone size are reproduced from that table; the DNA served to infer D and trimming. Of 80,000 to 95,000 clones in the sample, roughly 86% are singletons; the top ten hold about 15%. Sequencing input: peripheral blood. This chain links TRBV2 with TRBJ2-4, with 9 bases aligning to TRBD1. The source of this sequence is a human donor in a cohort sampled during active COVID-19. This chain's CDR3 is CASSEDRGRASNIQYF. The CDR3 DNA reads TGTGCCAGCAGTGAAGACAGGGGGCGGGCATCGAACATTCAGTACTTC.